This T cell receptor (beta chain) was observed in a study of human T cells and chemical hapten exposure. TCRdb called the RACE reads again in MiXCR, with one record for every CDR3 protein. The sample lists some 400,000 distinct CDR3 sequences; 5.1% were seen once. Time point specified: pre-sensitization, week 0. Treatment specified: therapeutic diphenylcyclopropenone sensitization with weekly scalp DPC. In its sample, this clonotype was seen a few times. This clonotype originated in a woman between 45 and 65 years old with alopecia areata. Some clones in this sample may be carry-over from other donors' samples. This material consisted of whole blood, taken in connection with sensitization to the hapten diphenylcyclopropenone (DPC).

CDR3 sequence reads: CSVEGGIPDTQYF. CDR3 nucleotides: TGCAGCGTTGAGGGGGGCATCCCAGATACGCAGTATTTT. The V gene is TRBV29-1, the J gene TRBJ2-3, with D possibly called TRBD1 or TRBD2 (6 bases each). CDR3 length: 13 residues. Trimming removed 3 bases at V and 4 bases at J, with 11 bases between. Germline loops: CDR1 SQVTM, CDR2 ANQGSEA.